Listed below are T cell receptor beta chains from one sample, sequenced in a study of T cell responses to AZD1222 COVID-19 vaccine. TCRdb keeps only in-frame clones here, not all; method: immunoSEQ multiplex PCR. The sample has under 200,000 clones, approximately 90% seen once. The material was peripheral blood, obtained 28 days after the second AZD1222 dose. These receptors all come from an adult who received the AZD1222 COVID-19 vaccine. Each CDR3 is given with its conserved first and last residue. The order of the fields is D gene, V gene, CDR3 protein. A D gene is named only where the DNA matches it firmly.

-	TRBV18	CASSAQGLPYGYTF
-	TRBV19	CASRSVDEQYF
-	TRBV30	CAWSAFAGRANTEAFF
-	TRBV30	CALVGVYGYTF
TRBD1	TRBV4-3	CASSQDRVGGLQPQHF
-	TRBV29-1	CSVEGTVYGYTF
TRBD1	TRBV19	CASSRDRDSPEAFF
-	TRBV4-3	CASSQITGTAYGYTF
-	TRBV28	CASSSPPNSAPYVEKLFF
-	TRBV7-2	CASSLRTTKADTQYF
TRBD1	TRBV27	CASSFGQGLYGYTF